These 16 T cell receptor beta chains share one sample of origin, sequenced in a study of OX40 agonist ivuxolimab in advanced cancers. The data were produced by immunoSEQ multiplex PCR, yet TCRdb's version contains in-frame clones alone and is incomplete. There are 8,500 to 13,000 clones in the sample; roughly 70% occur only once, and approximately 40% lies in the top ten. Sequenced material: CD4+ or CD8+ T cells sorted from blood, taken in a trial of the OX40 agonist ivuxolimab. The receptor source for this set is an adult with an advanced solid tumor such as melanoma, head and neck, liver or kidney cancer.

CDR3 sequence: CASSLLGAEAFF. CDR3 DNA sequence: TGTGCCAGCAGCTTGTTGGGCGCTGAAGCTTTCTTT. The genes are TRBV11-2 and TRBJ1-1; D not certain. V was pared by 3 bases and J by 6 bases, with 8 bases between. The germline CDR1 and CDR2 sequences are SGHAT and FQNNGV. The length of the CDR3 is 12 residues.

The chain uses TRBV6-1 and TRBJ2-7; possibly TRBD2 for D (6 bases). V was clipped by 0 bases and J by 3 bases, with 12 bases between them. CDR1 and CDR2 (germline): MNHNS, SASEGT. The CDR3 loop spans 15 amino acids. CDR3 coding DNA: TGTGCCAGCAGTGAAGCGCCGGGAGTAGTCTACGAGCAGTACTTC. Protein product: CASSEAPGVVYEQYF.

The rearrangement links TRBV7-9 to TRBJ2-7; the match to TRBD2 covers 9 bases. The CDR3 loop spans 17 amino acids. CDR1 SEHNR and CDR2 FQNEAQ come from the germline V gene (reference sequence). Unmatched junction bases numbered 10, after V lost 4 bases and J lost 0 bases. The CDR3 reads CASSSSIAGASSYEQYF. CDR3 in DNA: TGTGCCAGCAGCTCAAGTATAGCGGGAGCGAGCTCCTACGAGCAGTACTTC.

The rearrangement joins TRBV5-1 to TRBJ2-2; 7 nucleotides match TRBD1. The CDR3 extends over 17 amino acids. With V trimmed by 3 bases and J by 1 base, 9 bases remained unmatched. Germline V gives CDR1 SGHRS, CDR2 YFSETQ. CDR3 protein: CASSSDRDGRNTGELFF. The CDR3 bases are TGCGCCAGCAGCTCCGACAGGGATGGACGGAACACCGGGGAGCTGTTTTTT.

The J gene is TRBJ2-3, the V gene TRBV4-2; D gene uncertain. CDR3 size: 14 residues. V gave up 0 bases and J gave up 6 bases, with 10 bases separating them. Per germline, CDR1 LGHNA and CDR2 YNFKEQ. In DNA form, the CDR3 reads TGTGCCAGCAGCCAAGAGAGTCATGGGGATACGCAGTATTTT. It codes for CASSQESHGDTQYF.

This chain uses TRBV5-5 with TRBJ1-4; D gene unclear. The CDR3 length is 14 residues. The germline V and J ends were trimmed by 2 bases and 8 bases, with 13 bases remaining between them. The germline gives CDR1 SGHKS, CDR2 YYEKEE (reference sequence). CDR3 protein: CASSFRAGEEKLFF. CDR3 nucleotide sequence: TGTGCCAGCAGCTTCCGCGCGGGTGAGGAAAAACTGTTTTTT.

A few counts support this clone. The V gene is TRBV30, the J gene TRBJ2-7; D call uncertain. V was pared by 2 bases and J by 0 bases, with 5 bases between. Germline lookup yields CDR1 GTSNPN and CDR2 SVGIG (reference sequence). CDR3 length equals 12 residues. CDR3 region: CAWSLGSYEQYF. As DNA, the CDR3 is TGTGCCTGGAGTCTTGGCTCCTACGAGCAGTACTTC.

The chain employs TRBV7-2 and TRBJ1-1, with 10 bases fitting TRBD1. The germline gives CDR1 SGHTA, CDR2 FQGNSA. CDR3 length equals 15 residues. J was trimmed by 4 bases and V by 3 bases; bases with no gene match: 5. This chain's CDR3 is CASSFWDRGGTEAFF. In DNA, the CDR3 is TGTGCCAGCAGCTTCTGGGACAGGGGAGGCACTGAAGCTTTCTTT.

The V gene is TRBV2, the J gene TRBJ2-5; tentatively, D is TRBD1 or TRBD2 (5 bases each). The better agreement between TRBJ2-7 and the DNA end casts doubt on the J call. Germline values: CDR1 SNHLY, CDR2 FYNNEI. This CDR3 comprises 13 residues. CDR3 DNA sequence: TGTGCCGGGGGAGATGGGGCAACCTACGAGCAGTACTTC. Translated: CAGGDGATYEQYF.

CDR3 nucleotide sequence: TGTGCCTGGAGTGTACAGGGCCATGAGCAGTTCTTC. Translated, it gives CAWSVQGHEQFF. The chain couples TRBV30 to TRBJ2-1; possibly TRBD1 for D (6 bases). This CDR3 comprises 12 residues. The germline V gene has CDR1 GTSNPN and CDR2 SVGIG (reference sequence). V was shortened by 0 bases and J by 8 bases, with 8 bases between the two germline ends. Full variable domain (remainder filled in from reference TRBV30 and TRBJ2-1): SQTIHQWPATLVQPVGSPLSLECTVEGTSNPNLYWYRQAAGRGLQLLFYSVGIGQISSEVPQNLSASRPQDRQFILSSKKLLLSDSGFYLCAWSVQGHEQFFGPGTRLTVL.

J is TRBJ2-1 and V is TRBV2; D unclear. The germline V and J ends were trimmed by 3 bases and 7 bases, with 10 bases remaining between them. The CDR3 length is 13 residues. The germline gives CDR1 SNHLY, CDR2 FYNNEI. This CDR3 reads CASSDGDLNEQFF. The DNA for the CDR3 is TGTGCCAGCAGTGATGGCGACCTTAATGAGCAGTTCTTC.

The rearrangement uses TRBV6-5 and TRBJ2-2; D not resolved. The V end lost 3 bases, the J end lost 0 bases, and 5 bases lay between the germline ends. CDR1 is MNHEY and CDR2 is SVGAGI in the germline V gene. This CDR3 contains 14 residues. The CDR3 DNA sequence: TGTGCCAGCAGTTATTCCCCGAACACCGGGGAGCTGTTTTTT. Its translation is CASSYSPNTGELFF.

The V gene is TRBV28, the J gene TRBJ1-1; no clear D gene. The V and J ends lost 7 bases and 7 bases respectively, with 10 bases between them. CDR1 MDHEN and CDR2 SYDVKM come from the germline V gene. CDR3 size: 11 residues. The CDR3 DNA sequence: TGTGCCAGCAAAGGACTCCTTGAAGCTTTCTTT. Its protein product is CASKGLLEAFF. Supplemented by reference TRBV28 and TRBJ1-1, the full variable domain reads DVKVTQSSRYLVKRTGEKVFLECVQDMDHENMFWYRQDPGLGLRLIYFSYDVKMKEKGDIPEGYSVSREKKERFSLILESASTNQTSMYLCASKGLLEAFFGQGTRLTVV.

The chain uses TRBV5-7 and TRBJ1-5; no clear D. TRBV5-7 is an ORF for which the function is uncertain. V was shortened by 0 bases and J by 1 base, with 5 bases between the two germline ends. The length of the CDR3 is 14 residues. The DNA for the CDR3 is TGTGCCAGCAGCTTGGTGGGGAGCAATCAGCCCCAGCATTTT. Translating it yields CASSLVGSNQPQHF.

The CDR3 region has the DNA TGTGCCAGCAGCGCCGAATGGGGGGCAGATACGCAGTATTTT. As protein: CASSAEWGADTQYF. The chain employs TRBV9 and TRBJ2-3; the D gene is possibly TRBD2 (6 bases). The ends were cut back, 3 bases at V and 4 bases at J, with 12 bases in the middle. Germline assignment: CDR1 SGDLS and CDR2 YYNGEE. The CDR3 is 14 amino acids.

This chain links TRBV25-1 with TRBJ2-5; 7 nucleotides line up with TRBD2. After removal of 5 bases from V and 3 bases from J, the junction contained 6 bases not matched to a gene. CDR3 length equals 14 residues. Germline CDR1 reads MGHDK; CDR2 reads SYGVNS. The CDR3 sequence is CASSLLAGEETQYF. CDR3 nucleotides: TGTGCCAGCAGTCTTCTTGCGGGGGAAGAGACCCAGTACTTC.